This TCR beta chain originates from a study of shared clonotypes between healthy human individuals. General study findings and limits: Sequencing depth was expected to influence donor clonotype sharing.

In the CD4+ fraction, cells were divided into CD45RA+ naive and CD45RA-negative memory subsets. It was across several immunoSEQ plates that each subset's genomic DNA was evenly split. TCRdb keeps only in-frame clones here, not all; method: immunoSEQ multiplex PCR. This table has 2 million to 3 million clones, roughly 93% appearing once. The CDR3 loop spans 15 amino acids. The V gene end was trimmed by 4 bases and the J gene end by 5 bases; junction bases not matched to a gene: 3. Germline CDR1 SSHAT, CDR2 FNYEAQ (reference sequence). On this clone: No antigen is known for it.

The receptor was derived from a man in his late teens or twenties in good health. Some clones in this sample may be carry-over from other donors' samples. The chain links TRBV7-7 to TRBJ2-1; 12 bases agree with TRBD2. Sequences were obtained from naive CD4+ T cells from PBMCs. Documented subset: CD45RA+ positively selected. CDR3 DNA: TGTGCCAGCAGCTCCGGACTAGCGGGGAACAATGAGCAGTTCTTC. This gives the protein CASSSGLAGNNEQFF.